The next 14 T cell receptor beta chains were all read from a single sample in a study of metastatic and nonmetastatic thyroid tumors. Every patient underwent thyroid surgery untreated. TCRdb re-analyzed the PCR reads through MiXCR. The repertoire holds 15,000 to 20,000 clones, with 30% to 40% as singletons. Sequencing was done on a sample of blood. All receptors come from a female donor with papillary thyroid cancer or a benign thyroid nodule (not recorded which). Some clones in this sample may be carry-over from other donors' samples.

J is TRBJ1-5 and V is TRBV20-1; D is unclear. The CDR3 is 16 residues long. The germline V gene encodes CDR1 DFQATT and CDR2 SNEGSKA (reference sequence). Deletions cut 0 bases from V and 5 bases from J, with 17 bases between. The CDR3 spells CSARDNRPVVYQPQHF. DNA of the CDR3: TGCAGTGCTAGAGATAATAGGCCAGTGGTTTATCAGCCCCAGCATTTT.

This clone was counted only a few times. One junction end does not reproduce the germline sequence, and a read error may be involved. Other DNA sequences within the sample encode an identical CDR3. The rearrangement uses TRBV6-2 or TRBV6-3 and TRBJ2-1; D is possibly TRBD1 or TRBD2 (5 bases each). CDR3 length: 15 amino acids. Germline CDR1 MNHEY, CDR2 SVGEGT. The CDR3 loop is CASSYVAGGPNEQFF. CDR3 sequence (DNA): TGTGCCAGTAGTTACGTAGCTGGGGGTCCCAATGAGCAGTTCTTC.

This clone was detected ten times or more. As DNA, the CDR3 is TGCAGTGCTAGAGGCGGGGGGTCCCCTGGAAACACCATATATTTT. Amino acids: CSARGGGSPGNTIYF. V gene TRBV20-1 combines with J gene TRBJ1-3; perhaps TRBD1 as D (5 bases). The CDR3 contains 15 residues. Germline lookup yields CDR1 DFQATT and CDR2 SNEGSKA (reference sequence). V lost 1 base to trimming and J lost 2 bases, with 12 bases between them.

The rearrangement links TRBV6-1 to TRBJ1-1; 8 nucleotides agree with TRBD1. The germline V gene has CDR1 MNHNS and CDR2 SASEGT. Trimming at V came to 6 bases and at J to 5 bases, leaving 8 bases not matched to a gene. The CDR3 totals 14 residues. This CDR3 reads CASRPQGAWTEAFF. The CDR3, as DNA: TGTGCCAGCAGACCCCAGGGGGCTTGGACTGAAGCTTTCTTT.

The chain links TRBV11-2 to TRBJ2-3, with D uncertain. Germline V gene sequence: CDR1 SGHAT, CDR2 FQNNGV. This CDR3 has 13 residues. V lost 5 bases to trimming and J lost 2 bases, with 8 bases between them. The CDR3 nucleotides read TGTGCCAGCAGCCACGAACCCACAGATACGCAGTATTTT. Its translation is CASSHEPTDTQYF.

The chain joins TRBV11-2 to TRBJ2-7; D is possibly TRBD2 (6 bases). Germline assignment: CDR1 SGHAT and CDR2 FQNNGV. The CDR3 has 14 residues. V was cut by 3 bases and J by 3 bases, with 12 bases left in between. The CDR3 reads CASSFGEDVYEQYF. CDR3 bases: TGTGCCAGCAGCTTTGGGGAGGACGTCTACGAGCAGTACTTC.

A remark on this clone: The junction departs from the called germline gene at one end, perhaps through a read error. The chain carries TRBV10-2 and TRBJ2-7; 9 bases are shared with TRBD1. There are 12 residues in the CDR3. Germline assignment: CDR1 WSHSY and CDR2 SAAADI. CDR3 coding DNA: TGCGCCAGCGGGACAGGGAGCTACGAGCATTACTTC. It yields the protein CASGTGSYEHYF.

This clone came up many times. The chain joins TRBV29-1 to TRBJ1-2, with D perhaps matching TRBD1 (5 bases). V dropped 4 bases and J dropped 7 bases, with 19 bases sitting between them. The CDR3 length is 14 residues. The germline gives CDR1 SQVTM, CDR2 ANQGSEA. DNA for the CDR3: TGCAGCGTTGGTGGGGGGGGTAAAGCTAGTGGCTACACCTTC. Its translation: CSVGGGGKASGYTF.

By proportion, this clone is medium-sized. This chain links TRBV5-1 with TRBJ2-1; 7 bases match TRBD1. The CDR3 contains 16 residues. Germline loops: CDR1 SGHRS, CDR2 YFSETQ. V lost 5 bases, J lost 0 bases, and 8 bases stayed unmatched. CDR3 sequence (DNA): TGCGCCAGCAGGGCGACAGGGCTCAGCTCCTACAATGAGCAGTTCTTC. It specifies CASRATGLSSYNEQFF.

This clone was seen many times. V is TRBV29-1 and J is TRBJ2-7, with D hard to call. This CDR3 has 12 amino acids. The ends were cut back, 1 base at V and 7 bases at J, with 11 bases in the middle. Per germline, CDR1 SQVTM and CDR2 ANQGSEA. The CDR3 loop is CSVEGQVGEQYF. The CDR3 region has the DNA TGCAGCGTTGAAGGGCAGGTTGGTGAGCAGTACTTC.

The table lists this clone with a few counts. V gene TRBV28 combines with J gene TRBJ2-1; 9 bases line up with TRBD1. The length of the CDR3 is 13 residues. Germline CDR1 MDHEN, CDR2 SYDVKM. V trimming: 8 bases; J trimming: 8 bases; junction bases outside the gene matches: 7. The CDR3 sequence: CASGTGRRYEQFF. The CDR3, as DNA: TGTGCCAGCGGGACAGGGCGGCGGTATGAGCAGTTCTTC.

V gene TRBV2 combines with J gene TRBJ1-2; 7 bases agree with TRBD1. Germline V lookup: CDR1 SNHLY, CDR2 FYNNEI. The CDR3 sequence is 15 residues long. Trimming at V came to 4 bases and at J to 1 base, leaving 6 bases not matched to a gene. The CDR3 spells CASSVPGQLNYGYTF. CDR3 nucleotides: TGTGCCAGCAGTGTTCCGGGACAGCTTAACTATGGCTACACCTTC.

This clone was observed many times. The chain joins TRBV3-1 to TRBJ1-2; 9 nucleotides match TRBD1. This CDR3 region has 15 residues. V lost 4 bases, J lost 7 bases, and 10 bases stayed unmatched. In germline, CDR1 is LGHDT, CDR2 YNNKEL (reference sequence). DNA for the CDR3: TGTGCCAGCAGCCCCAGGGGTACAGGGGGCTCTGGCTACACCTTC. As protein: CASSPRGTGGSGYTF.

This clone showed up many times. CDR3 in amino acids: CASSIAGLQGTGELFF. CDR3 coding DNA: TGTGCCAGTAGTATCGCTGGGCTCCAGGGCACCGGGGAGCTGTTTTTT. The chain carries TRBV19 and TRBJ2-2; tentatively, D is TRBD1 (5 bases). Trimming cost V 3 bases and J 4 bases, with 15 bases left between them. This CDR3 is built from 16 residues. Germline V lookup: CDR1 LNHDA, CDR2 SQIVND (reference sequence).